This T cell receptor beta chain was sequenced in a study of T cell repertoires in cytomegalovirus infection. The wider study: Used in the study were CMV epitopes, some recently identified and HLA-C-restricted, others well-studied and HLA-B-restricted. Public TCR beta signatures marked donors with CMV infection and the matching HLA. Notes on the study in general: Carriers of CMV and the relevant HLA type were discriminated by public TCR beta frequency.

Each CDR3 protein gets one entry after TCRdb re-called the reads with MiXCR. The data contain 90,000 to 120,000 distinct CDR3 sequences, roughly two fifths of them singletons. This clonotype has at least ten counts. Its antigen is unknown. The final CDR3 position lacks the conserved phenylalanine or tryptophan, pointing to a likely read error. Because the CDR3's place on the DNA is in doubt, the DNA is left out and the CDR3 is given as listed by TCRdb. The sample was CD8+ T cells from cultured PBMCs, taken from culture after CMV antigen stimulation. The sequence was collected from a human donor in good health (CMV status not recorded). Some clones in this sample may be carry-over from other donors' samples.

CDR3: CATLPPDSS. The chain recombines TRBV24-1 with TRBJ1-1. Germline-derived CDR1 and CDR2 are KGHDR and SFDVKD. The CDR3 has 9 amino acids, counting both end residues.